Listed here are 25 T cell receptor beta chains from one sample, sequenced in a study of blood T cell repertoires in COVID-19. Data came from immunoSEQ multiplex PCR; TCRdb stores just in-frame clones and leaves some out. This sample has about 130,000 clones, with less than 90% found just once. The specimen was peripheral blood. Source of these receptors: a woman older than 75 with acute or convalescent COVID-19.

V and J are TRBV19 and TRBJ1-5; 11 nucleotides line up with TRBD1. The germline CDR1 and CDR2 sequences are LNHDA and SQIVND (reference sequence). The V segment lost 6 bases and the J segment 0 bases; nucleotides outside the gene matches: 10. This CDR3 region has 18 residues. CDR3 DNA: TGTGCCAGTAGCCTCACCGGGACAGGGGGTAGTAGCAATCAGCCCCAGCATTTT. Protein sequence: CASSLTGTGGSSNQPQHF.

This clone was seen a few times. The chain uses TRBV11-2 and TRBJ1-3, with D maybe TRBD1 (5 bases). V was shortened by 2 bases and J by 4 bases, with 6 bases between the two germline ends. This CDR3 is built from 13 residues. Germline V CDR1 and CDR2: SGHAT, FQNNGV. The CDR3 protein is CASSLQGGNTIYF. CDR3 nucleotides: TGTGCCAGCAGCTTACAGGGAGGAAACACCATATATTTT.

This clone has a single count. The chain recombines TRBV6-6 with TRBJ1-3, with D perhaps matching TRBD1 (5 bases). Trimming removed 7 bases at V and 2 bases at J, with 18 bases between. This CDR3 region has 16 residues. Germline CDR1 and CDR2: MNHNY and SVGAGI (reference sequence). For the CDR3, the DNA is TGTGCCAGCACCAAAGGGGCAGGGATCGCTGGAAACACCATATATTTT. As protein: CASTKGAGIAGNTIYF.

The chain is built from TRBV2 and TRBJ2-3, with a weak D call TRBD2 (5 bases). Germline V gives CDR1 SNHLY, CDR2 FYNNEI. The CDR3 runs 16 residues. Trimming shortened V by 4 bases and J by 0 bases, and 14 bases separated the two germline ends. Here the CDR3 DNA reads TGTGCCAGCAGTGCCGGGAACAGCCAGAGCACAGATACGCAGTATTTT. It codes for CASSAGNSQSTDTQYF. Based on the CDR3 plus reference TRBV2 and TRBJ2-3, the full variable domain is EPEVTQTPSHQVTQMGQEVILRCVPISNHLYFYWYRQILGQKVEFLVSFYNNEISEKSEIFDDQFSVERPDGSNFTLKIRSTKLEDSAMYFCASSAGNSQSTDTQYFGPGTRLTVL.

The gene calls are TRBV4-1 and TRBJ1-2; the D gene is possibly TRBD1 (5 bases). The CDR3 has 14 amino acids. Looked up from germline, CDR1 is MGHRA and CDR2 is YSYEKL. Trimming removed 3 bases from V and 7 bases from J, with 15 bases in between. The CDR3 nucleotides are TGCGCCAGCAGCCACAAGGGGCTCTTAGGTGGCTACACCTTC. Protein: CASSHKGLLGGYTF.

Only a few counts were recorded for this clone. V is TRBV3-1 (or the pseudogene TRBV3-2) and J is TRBJ1-2; a weak D match, TRBD1 (5 bases). Trimming left V 1 base short and J 10 bases short, with 7 bases between. This CDR3 is built from 11 residues. In germline, CDR1 is LGHDT, CDR2 YNNKEL (reference sequence). DNA of the CDR3: TGTGCCAGCAGCCAAGGGGGGGACTACACCTTC. Encoded protein: CASSQGGDYTF.

The chain combines TRBV4-3 with TRBJ1-1, with 9 bases lining up with TRBD1. Trimming took 0 bases from V and 1 from J; bases not matched to a gene: 3. Germline V CDR1 and CDR2: LGHNA, YSLEER. The length of the CDR3 is 16 residues. For the CDR3, the DNA is TGCGCCAGCAGCCAAGACGGGACAGGGAGGAACACTGAAGCTTTCTTT. This sequence encodes CASSQDGTGRNTEAFF.

The rearrangement links TRBV4-1 to TRBJ2-7; 9 bases match TRBD1. This CDR3 region has 15 residues. J was trimmed by 2 bases and V by 0 bases; bases with no gene match: 2. The germline V gene encodes CDR1 MGHRA and CDR2 YSYEKL. CDR3 in amino acids: CASSQDRDRAYEQYF. The CDR3 DNA follows: TGCGCCAGCAGCCAAGATCGGGACAGGGCCTACGAGCAGTACTTC.

The chain has TRBV5-1 and TRBJ2-5; 8 bases match TRBD1. The V and J ends lost 0 bases and 3 bases, in that order; junction bases with no gene match: 1. The CDR3 sequence is 14 residues long. Germline V gene lookup returns CDR1 SGHRS and CDR2 YFSETQ. DNA of the CDR3: TGCGCCAGCAGCTTGGCAGGGGGCGAAGAGACCCAGTACTTC. Translation: CASSLAGGEETQYF.

This chain connects TRBV19 to TRBJ2-2; 10 nucleotides line up with TRBD1. This CDR3 is 14 amino acids long. The junction had 6 bases not matched to a gene; V was cut back by 9 bases and J by 5 bases. Germline assignment: CDR1 LNHDA and CDR2 SQIVND (reference sequence). The CDR3 spells CASRDRGRTGELFF. CDR3 DNA: TGTGCCAGCCGTGACAGGGGGCGGACCGGGGAGCTGTTTTTT.

The chain recombines TRBV20-1 with TRBJ1-5; a possible D gene is TRBD1 (5 bases). This CDR3 has 12 residues. With 3 bases removed from V and 7 bases from J, the gap between germline ends came to 10 bases. Germline CDR1 DFQATT, CDR2 SNEGSKA (reference sequence). This CDR3 reads CSASRRGQPQHF. CDR3 coding DNA: TGCAGTGCTAGTCGTAGGGGACAGCCCCAGCATTTT.

The V call is TRBV27, the J call TRBJ2-5, with a tentative D call TRBD1 (7 bases). With 8 bases removed from V and 2 bases from J, the gap between germline ends came to 24 bases. CDR3 size: 17 residues. Germline loops: CDR1 MNHEY, CDR2 SMNVEV (reference sequence). The CDR3 sequence: CASLPTTGGGSQETQYF. The DNA of the CDR3 is TGTGCCAGCCTGCCGACGACAGGAGGGGGCTCACAAGAGACCCAGTACTTC.

This clone has just a few counts. The rearrangement joins TRBV5-5 to TRBJ1-2; 7 bases are shared with TRBD1. Germline CDR1 SGHKS, CDR2 YYEKEE (reference sequence). Trimming cost V 3 bases and J 7 bases; bases outside gene matches: 9. The CDR3 length is 14 residues. The CDR3 loop reads CASSSITGVGGYTF. The CDR3 DNA is TGTGCCAGCAGCTCGATTACAGGGGTGGGTGGCTACACCTTC.

The J gene is TRBJ1-5, the V gene TRBV30; weak D call: TRBD1 (5 bases). The CDR3 totals 15 residues. Germline V lookup: CDR1 GTSNPN, CDR2 SVGIG (reference sequence). Deletions cut 0 bases from V and 0 bases from J, with 9 bases between. DNA for the CDR3: TGTGCCTGGAGTGTAGGGACTGTTAGCAATCAGCCCCAGCATTTT. It translates to CAWSVGTVSNQPQHF. Based on the CDR3 plus reference TRBV30 and TRBJ1-5, the full variable domain is SQTIHQWPATLVQPVGSPLSLECTVEGTSNPNLYWYRQAAGRGLQLLFYSVGIGQISSEVPQNLSASRPQDRQFILSSKKLLLSDSGFYLCAWSVGTVSNQPQHFGDGTRLSIL.

The chain couples TRBV27 to TRBJ2-7; tentatively, D is TRBD2 (7 bases). The length of the CDR3 is 14 residues. Trimming pared 7 bases from V and 3 bases from J, leaving 16 bases between. Germline V CDR1 and CDR2: MNHEY, SMNVEV (reference sequence). The CDR3 bases are TGTGCCAGCATGGGGGGGCGTTTGGACTACGAGCAGTACTTC. It translates to CASMGGRLDYEQYF.

CDR3 bases: TGTGCCAGTTCCGACGGACAGAGTAATCAGCCCCAGCATTTT. It specifies CASSDGQSNQPQHF. The J gene is TRBJ1-5, the V gene TRBV19; D is perhaps TRBD1 (6 bases). Germline V CDR1 and CDR2: LNHDA, SQIVND (reference sequence). The CDR3 consists of 14 residues. V shed 8 bases and J shed 4 bases, with 15 bases lying between them.

This chain uses TRBV5-6 with TRBJ2-2, with D maybe TRBD2 (6 bases). This CDR3 has 15 residues. The germline V gene encodes CDR1 SGHDT and CDR2 YYEEEE. V lost 3 bases, J lost 7 bases, and 16 bases lay in between. The CDR3 DNA sequence: TGTGCCAGCAGCTGGGACGTCTCGGGGGACGGGGAGCTGTTTTTT. Its protein product is CASSWDVSGDGELFF.

This CDR3 is CATSSGQETDTQYF. The DNA for the CDR3 is TGTGCCACCAGCTCCGGACAGGAGACAGATACGCAGTATTTT. The chain joins TRBV15 to TRBJ2-3; TRBD1 matches at 7 bases. The trim removed 5 bases at V and 3 bases at J, leaving 5 bases unmatched. CDR1 is LNHNV and CDR2 is YYDKDF in the germline V gene (reference sequence). The CDR3 sequence is 14 residues long.

The chain links TRBV18 to TRBJ2-7, with D maybe TRBD1 (6 bases). The ends were cut back, 4 bases at V and 3 bases at J, with 10 bases in the middle. The CDR3 is 13 amino acids. Per germline, CDR1 KGHSH and CDR2 LQKENI. The CDR3 nucleotides read TGTGCCAGCTCACTAACAGGGATCTACGAGCAGTACTTC. Residues: CASSLTGIYEQYF.

This clone occurred once. The chain links TRBV19 to TRBJ1-5; D is possibly TRBD1 (5 bases). The V end was cut by 6 bases, the J end by 5 bases, with 14 bases between. In germline, CDR1 is LNHDA, CDR2 SQIVND (reference sequence). This CDR3 region has 14 residues. CDR3 loop: CASSKGRGHQPQHF. The CDR3 coding sequence is TGTGCCAGTAGCAAAGGGAGGGGCCATCAGCCCCAGCATTTT.

The chain uses TRBV6-2 or TRBV6-3 and TRBJ1-5, with 7 nucleotides matching TRBD1. Germline loops: CDR1 MNHEY, CDR2 SVGEGT. Trimming at V came to 2 bases and at J to 0 bases, leaving 4 bases not matched to a gene. The CDR3 is 16 amino acids. In nucleotides, the CDR3 is TGTGCCAGCAGTTACCGGGGGACAGTTAGCAATCAGCCCCAGCATTTT. Translation gives CASSYRGTVSNQPQHF.

This clone was counted between two and nine times. This chain links TRBV9 with TRBJ2-5, with 7 nucleotides matching TRBD1. V gave up 2 bases and J gave up 5 bases; unmatched junction bases: 0. Germline assignment: CDR1 SGDLS and CDR2 YYNGEE. The CDR3 covers 12 residues. CDR3 region: CASSVTGETQYF. The CDR3 region has the DNA TGTGCCAGCAGCGTGACAGGGGAGACCCAGTACTTC. The full variable domain, with the rest looked up from reference TRBV9 and TRBJ2-5, is DSGVTQTPKHLITATGQRVTLRCSPRSGDLSVYWYQQSLDQGLQFLIQYYNGEERAKGNILERFSAQQFPDLHSELNLSSLELGDSALYFCASSVTGETQYFGPGTRLLVL.

This clone has just a few counts. The V call is TRBV29-1, the J call TRBJ1-2; tentative D call: TRBD1 (5 bases). The CDR3 has 11 amino acids. The germline CDR1 and CDR2 sequences are SQVTM and ANQGSEA. V gave up 4 bases and J gave up 4 bases, with 7 bases separating them. CDR3 in amino acids: CSVAGGYGYTF. CDR3 sequence (DNA): TGCAGCGTTGCGGGGGGCTATGGCTACACCTTC.

The chain combines TRBV9 with TRBJ1-6, with D hard to call. Deletions cut 4 bases from V and 0 bases from J, with 8 bases between. Germline V gene sequence: CDR1 SGDLS, CDR2 YYNGEE. The CDR3 runs 15 residues. The CDR3 sequence is CASSPRSSYNSPLHF. CDR3 in DNA: TGTGCCAGCAGCCCAAGGAGCTCCTATAATTCACCCCTCCACTTT.

The V and J genes are TRBV5-1 and TRBJ1-4, with 7 bases lining up with TRBD1. From germline, CDR1 is SGHRS and CDR2 YFSETQ. CDR3 length equals 15 residues. V shed 4 bases, J shed 8 bases, and the junction held 11 bases outside the gene matches. Here the CDR3 DNA reads TGCGCCAGCAGCAGGGTCGGGACAGTTGACGAAAAACTGTTTTTT. Protein sequence: CASSRVGTVDEKLFF.